Below, one T cell receptor beta chain is given with its context. The data originate from a study of blood T cell repertoires in COVID-19. Whole-study context: Nucleic acid was either cDNA or gDNA, and it came from T cells, B-cell-depleted T cells, or PBMCs.

Trimming took 4 bases from V and 7 from J, leaving 15 bases between them. Germline CDR1 is SGHRS and CDR2 is YFSETQ. The CDR3 covers 15 residues. Clones were read by immunoSEQ multiplex PCR, and TCRdb kept only the in-frame ones, dropping some. The profile shows just under 40,000 clones, about 87% of them singletons. Specimen: peripheral blood. The chain links TRBV5-1 to TRBJ1-6; weak D call: TRBD1 (6 bases). The TCR originated in a man in his forties or fifties with active or convalescent COVID-19. This chain's CDR3 is CASSPGAGGNSPLHF. In DNA, the CDR3 is TGCGCCAGCAGCCCAGGGGCGGGGGGGAATTCACCCCTCCACTTT.